This TCR beta chain was observed in a study of shared clonotypes between healthy human individuals. V dropped 5 bases and J dropped 2; count of bases not matched to a gene: 9. CDR3 size: 16 residues. Germline V gene sequence: CDR1 MNHEY, CDR2 SMNVEV (reference sequence). Points from the study as a whole: Sorted-subset sequencing was shown by rarefaction to be incomplete despite large depth.

Naive CD8 populations comprised CD45RO-negative cells positively selected for CCR7, excluding terminally differentiated effector memory CD45RA+ cells. Details on this clone: The antigen remains unidentified.

The repertoire was sequenced with immunoSEQ multiplex PCR; TCRdb's copy has only in-frame clones and lacks some. The sample shows 550,000 to 750,000 clones, 90% to 95% of them seen only once. This clonotype was obtained from a man aged 30-40 years in good health. What was sequenced was naive CD8+ T cells sorted from blood. J is TRBJ2-3 and V is TRBV27; 8 bases line up with TRBD2. The CDR3 region has the DNA TGTGCCAGCAGTCCCACTGGACTAGCCTACACAGATACGCAGTATTTT. Translation: CASSPTGLAYTDTQYF.